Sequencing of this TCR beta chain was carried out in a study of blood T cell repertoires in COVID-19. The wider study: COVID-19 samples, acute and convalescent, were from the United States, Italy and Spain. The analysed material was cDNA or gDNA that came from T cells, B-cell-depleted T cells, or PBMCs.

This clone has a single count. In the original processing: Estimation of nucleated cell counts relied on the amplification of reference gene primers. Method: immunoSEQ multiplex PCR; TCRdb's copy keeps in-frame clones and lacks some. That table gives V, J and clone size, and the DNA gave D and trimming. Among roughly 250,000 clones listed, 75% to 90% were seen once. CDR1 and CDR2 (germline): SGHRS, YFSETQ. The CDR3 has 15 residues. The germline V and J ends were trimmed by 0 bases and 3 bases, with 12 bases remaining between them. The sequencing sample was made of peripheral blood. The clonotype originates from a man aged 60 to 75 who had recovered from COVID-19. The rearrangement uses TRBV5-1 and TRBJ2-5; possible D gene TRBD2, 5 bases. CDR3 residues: CASSLVALAEETQYF. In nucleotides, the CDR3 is TGCGCCAGCAGCTTGGTTGCGCTAGCAGAAGAGACCCAGTACTTC.